One and the same sample provided the 17 T cell receptor beta chains below, sequenced in a study of T cells after posttransplantation cyclophosphamide. Methotrexate plus calcineurin inhibitor accompanied controls' myeloablative marrow transplants; sampling was 1 year later. Sequencing was performed with immunoSEQ multiplex PCR; in TCRdb, only in-frame clones are kept and a portion is missing. The profile shows some 10,000 clones, roughly 90% of them singletons. This specimen consisted of PBMCs, obtained after an allogeneic stem cell transplant with a calcineurin inhibitor and methotrexate. The source is a male patient between 25 and 39 years old who received an allogeneic stem cell transplant from an unrelated donor, was CMV-positive, and had no GVHD. Some T cells may originate from the graft donor.

The chain links TRBV2 to TRBJ2-5, with 11 bases matching TRBD2. The ends lost 3 bases at V and 3 bases at J; junction bases unmatched: 6. This CDR3 comprises 16 residues. Germline assignment: CDR1 SNHLY and CDR2 FYNNEI. The CDR3 here is CASSELSSGRKETQYF. CDR3 bases: TGTGCCAGCAGTGAGTTGTCTAGCGGGAGGAAAGAGACCCAGTACTTC.

This rearrangement joins TRBV7-3 to TRBJ2-3; 9 nucleotides align to TRBD2. The length of the CDR3 is 15 residues. V lost 5 bases to trimming and J lost 0 bases; unmatched junction nucleotides: 3. Germline CDR1 SGHTA, CDR2 FQGTGA. This CDR3 reads CASSPLAGSTDTQYF. CDR3 sequence (DNA): TGTGCCAGCAGCCCGCTAGCGGGGAGCACAGATACGCAGTATTTT. The full variable domain, its missing parts supplied by reference TRBV7-3 and TRBJ2-3, is GAGVSQTPSNKVTEKGKYVELRCDPISGHTALYWYRQSLGQGPEFLIYFQGTGAADDSGLPNDRFFAVRPEGSVSTLKIQRTERGDSAVYLCASSPLAGSTDTQYFGPGTRLTVL.

V usage is TRBV7-9 and J usage is TRBJ2-3, with D perhaps matching TRBD1 (5 bases). The germline CDR1 and CDR2 sequences are SEHNR and FQNEAQ (reference sequence). V lost 4 bases, J lost 1 base, and 6 bases lay in between. The CDR3 extends over 13 amino acids. CDR3 residues: CASSSQGTDTQYF. CDR3 DNA sequence: TGTGCCAGCAGCTCACAGGGCACAGATACGCAGTATTTT.

The chain links TRBV4-1 to TRBJ2-7; 9 nucleotides align to TRBD2. CDR1 is MGHRA, CDR2 YSYEKL, per germline. The CDR3 extends over 14 amino acids. Trimming took 10 bases from V and 7 from J; bases not matched to a gene: 14. In nucleotides, the CDR3 is TGCGCCACGTCACTAGCGGGCGGCCTAGGGGAGCAGTACTTC. Translated, it gives CATSLAGGLGEQYF.

In its sample, this clone was seen a few times. The V call is TRBV21-1, the J call TRBJ2-7; the D call in the table, TRBD1, was not verified against the DNA. TRBV21-1 is an annotated pseudogene. The CDR3 loop spans 14 amino acids. The CDR3 reads CASSAWDRSYEQYV. The CDR3 DNA reads as TGTGCCAGCAGCGCCTGGGACAGATCGTACGAGCAGTACGTC.

This rearrangement joins TRBV19 to TRBJ2-3; 10 nucleotides line up with TRBD1. CDR1 and CDR2 from the germline V gene are LNHDA and SQIVND (reference sequence). V gave up 6 bases and J gave up 5 bases; unmatched junction bases: 8. The CDR3 has 15 amino acids. The CDR3 nucleotides read TGTGCCAGTAGGATGCCGGGACAGGGGATAGATACGCAGTATTTT. Translated, it gives CASRMPGQGIDTQYF.

This clone is labeled as medium-sized. The chain couples TRBV28 to TRBJ1-1, with D perhaps matching TRBD1 (5 bases). V was cut by 5 bases and J by 0 bases, with 10 bases left in between. The CDR3 consists of 14 residues. Germline CDR1 is MDHEN and CDR2 is SYDVKM. The CDR3 is CASSLDIMNTEAFF. CDR3 nucleotides: TGTGCCAGCAGTCTGGACATAATGAACACTGAAGCTTTCTTT.

The rearrangement joins TRBV10-3 to TRBJ2-2; no definite D call. From germline, CDR1 is ENHRY and CDR2 SYGVKD. The V end lost 0 bases, the J end lost 5 bases, and 10 bases lay between the germline ends. CDR3 size: 15 residues. The CDR3 region is CAISESSKRTGELFF. The CDR3 coding sequence is TGTGCCATCAGTGAGTCTAGCAAAAGAACCGGGGAGCTGTTTTTT.

The chain couples TRBV4-2 to TRBJ2-5; TRBD2 matches 10 bases. The CDR3 runs to 17 residues. V shed 1 base, J shed 4 bases, and the junction held 9 bases outside the gene matches. CDR1 is LGHNA, CDR2 YNFKEQ, per germline. Here the CDR3 reads CASSQGRGLASGETQYF. DNA of the CDR3: TGTGCCAGCAGCCAAGGAAGGGGACTAGCGTCCGGAGAGACCCAGTACTTC.

This clone appeared a few times. This chain connects TRBV6-4 to TRBJ2-7; 8 positions agree with TRBD1. The CDR3 spans 15 residues. CDR1 is MRHNA, CDR2 SNTAGT, per germline. CDR3 sequence: CAISDGQGALYEQYV. CDR3 DNA sequence: TGTGCCATCAGTGACGGGCAGGGGGCACTCTACGAGCAGTACGTC.

V usage is TRBV14 and J usage is TRBJ1-2; maybe TRBD1 (6 bases). This CDR3 comprises 13 residues. Trimming took 4 bases from V and 11 from J, leaving 17 bases between them. CDR1 is SGHDN and CDR2 is FVKESK in the germline V gene. Here the CDR3 reads CASSLLGQGPYTF. The DNA for the CDR3 is TGTGCCAGCAGCCTTCTAGGGCAGGGGCCGTACACCTTC.

V gene TRBV5-1 combines with J gene TRBJ2-2; D remains unclear. The CDR3 sequence is 15 residues long. The germline V gene encodes CDR1 SGHRS and CDR2 YFSETQ. V was clipped by 0 bases and J by 0 bases, with 6 bases between them. The CDR3 is CASSLGSTNTGELFF. The CDR3 bases are TGCGCCAGCAGCTTGGGTAGTACGAACACCGGGGAGCTGTTTTTT.

CDR3 DNA sequence: TGTGCCAGCTCGGGGACAGGGGGCGCGGGGCAGCCCCAGCATTTT. It encodes CASSGTGGAGQPQHF. V usage is TRBV18 and J usage is TRBJ1-5, with TRBD1 matching 12 bases. The CDR3 consists of 15 residues. Per the germline V gene, CDR1 is KGHSH and CDR2 is LQKENI. V was pared by 6 bases and J by 7 bases, with 7 bases of the junction left unmatched. The full variable domain, rest sourced from reference TRBV18 and TRBJ1-5, is NAGVMQNPRHLVRRRGQEARLRCSPMKGHSHVYWYRQLPEEGLKFMVYLQKENIIDESGMPKERFSAEFPKEGPSILRIQQVVRGDSAAYFCASSGTGGAGQPQHFGDGTRLSIL.

The chain joins TRBV5-4 to TRBJ2-3, with 15 bases aligning to TRBD2. CDR1 and CDR2 from the germline V gene are SGHNT and YYREEE (reference sequence). CDR3 length: 16 amino acids. Trimming at V came to 4 bases and at J to 3 bases, leaving 3 bases not matched to a gene. This chain's CDR3 is CASSLGTSGRTDTQYF. In DNA, the CDR3 is TGTGCCAGCAGCCTCGGGACTAGCGGGAGGACAGATACGCAGTATTTT.

The chain joins TRBV15 to TRBJ2-2; tentatively, D is TRBD2 (5 bases). This CDR3 has 16 amino acids. V shed 1 base and J shed 6 bases, with 15 bases lying between them. Germline V lookup: CDR1 LNHNV, CDR2 YYDKDF (reference sequence). The chain's CDR3 is CATSRAPGRGAGELFF. The CDR3 coding sequence is TGTGCCACCAGCAGAGCTCCCGGACGGGGAGCCGGGGAGCTGTTTTTT.

The DNA for the CDR3 is TGTGCCAGCAGACCCCTCGGGACAGGGAATGGCTACACCTTC. Its translation is CASRPLGTGNGYTF. The rearrangement uses TRBV7-2 and TRBJ1-2, with 9 bases that match TRBD1. Germline CDR1 is SGHTA and CDR2 is FQGNSA. There are 14 residues in the CDR3. After removal of 6 bases from V and 6 bases from J, the junction contained 8 bases not matched to a gene.

V usage is TRBV2 and J usage is TRBJ2-2, with 12 bases matching TRBD2. The CDR3 contains 16 residues. Looked up from germline, CDR1 is SNHLY and CDR2 is FYNNEI. V dropped 10 bases and J dropped 6; count of bases not matched to a gene: 12. The CDR3 reads CAIPRTSGEIAGELFF. The CDR3 DNA is TGTGCCATCCCCCGGACTAGCGGGGAAATTGCCGGGGAGCTGTTTTTT.